The 9 T cell receptor beta chains reported below all come from one sample, sequenced in a study of T cell changes during pregnancy in multiple sclerosis. TCRdb keeps only in-frame clones here, not all; method: immunoSEQ multiplex PCR. Of about 20,000 clones in the sample, 85% to 90% are singletons; the top ten hold roughly 12%. The source material was CD8+ T cells from peripheral blood mononuclear cells, sampled in the third trimester of pregnancy. Every receptor here comes from a female donor in good health, enrolled as a control in a pregnancy study.

This chain joins TRBV4-1 and TRBJ1-2, with TRBD1 identical over 7 bases. With V trimmed by 2 bases and J by 8 bases, 14 bases remained unmatched. CDR1 is MGHRA and CDR2 is YSYEKL in the germline V gene. The CDR3 is 16 residues long. The CDR3 region is CASSQIPRDSSLGYTF. In DNA, the CDR3 is TGCGCCAGCAGCCAAATCCCACGGGACAGTTCATTGGGCTACACCTTC.

The chain links TRBV19 to TRBJ1-2; the D gene is possibly TRBD1 (6 bases). The V and J ends lost 5 bases and 3 bases respectively, with 13 bases between them. The CDR3 length is 14 residues. From germline, CDR1 is LNHDA and CDR2 SQIVND (reference sequence). The CDR3 reads CASSPGGRDYGYTF. CDR3 coding DNA: TGTGCCAGTAGTCCGGGGGGCAGGGACTATGGCTACACCTTC.

In this sample, this clone turned up a few times. This sequence joins TRBV6-6 and TRBJ2-7; D is undetermined. The CDR3 length is 13 residues. V lost 7 bases and J 5 bases, leaving 15 bases between the germline ends. The germline V gene has CDR1 MNHNY and CDR2 SVGAGI (reference sequence). The CDR3 sequence: CASTQQQYHEQYF. The CDR3 DNA reads as TGTGCCAGCACCCAACAGCAGTACCACGAGCAGTACTTC.

Notes on this clone: At the DNA level, this CDR3 is encoded by other sequences in the same sample as well. The chain recombines TRBV6-4 with TRBJ2-3, with a possible D match to TRBD2 (6 bases). The V gene's germline CDR1 is MRHNA and CDR2 SNTAGT. CDR3 length: 14 amino acids. Trimming took off 3 bases at V and 3 bases at J, with 10 bases between the two ends. CDR3 bases: TGTGCCAGCAGTGATGGCGGAGGGACAGATACGCAGTATTTT. Its translation is CASSDGGGTDTQYF.

The chain joins TRBV7-9 to TRBJ2-3, with TRBD2 matching 10 bases. With V trimmed by 1 base and J by 7 bases, 5 bases remained unmatched. CDR1 and CDR2 from the germline V gene are SEHNR and FQNEAQ (reference sequence). The CDR3 length is 15 residues. Here the CDR3 reads CASSLVLAGANTQYF. Written as DNA, the CDR3 is TGTGCCAGCAGCTTAGTTCTAGCGGGGGCCAATACGCAGTATTTT.

Sample share makes this clone medium-sized. The chain combines TRBV19 with TRBJ2-2; 8 bases fit TRBD1. This CDR3 comprises 16 residues. Germline V gene data show CDR1 as LNHDA and CDR2 as SQIVND (reference sequence). V lost 5 bases, J lost 5 bases, and 10 bases stayed unmatched. The DNA for the CDR3 is TGTGCCAGTAGTCCCATGCAGGGGGCGCCGACCGGGGAGCTGTTTTTT. Translating it yields CASSPMQGAPTGELFF.

CDR3 bases: TGTGCCAGCAGTCCTCTAGCGGAACTGAGGGATACGCAGTATTTT. Translated: CASSPLAELRDTQYF. V gene TRBV28 combines with J gene TRBJ2-3; 7 positions agree with TRBD2. Germline lookup yields CDR1 MDHEN and CDR2 SYDVKM. The CDR3 covers 15 residues. Trimming cost V 5 bases and J 6 bases; bases outside gene matches: 11. Combining the CDR3 with reference TRBV28 and TRBJ2-3 gives the whole variable domain DVKVTQSSRYLVKRTGEKVFLECVQDMDHENMFWYRQDPGLGLRLIYFSYDVKMKEKGDIPEGYSVSREKKERFSLILESASTNQTSMYLCASSPLAELRDTQYFGPGTRLTVL.

V gene TRBV7-8 combines with J gene TRBJ1-4, with TRBD1 identical over 8 bases. Losses at the gene ends were 1 base for V and 6 bases for J; bases not matched to a gene: 7. Looked up from germline, CDR1 is SGHVS and CDR2 is FQNEAQ. The CDR3 is made up of 16 amino acids. CDR3 residues: CASSLEGQGPYEKLFF. DNA of the CDR3: TGTGCCAGCAGCTTAGAAGGACAGGGTCCGTATGAAAAACTGTTTTTT.

The chain combines TRBV5-1 with TRBJ1-1; 8 bases align to TRBD1. This CDR3 region has 15 residues. Trimming cost V 8 bases and J 3 bases; bases outside gene matches: 12. Germline assignment: CDR1 SGHRS and CDR2 YFSETQ. The CDR3 loop reads CASGSGQGIDTEAFF. Written as DNA, the CDR3 is TGCGCCAGTGGAAGTGGACAGGGTATCGACACTGAAGCTTTCTTT.